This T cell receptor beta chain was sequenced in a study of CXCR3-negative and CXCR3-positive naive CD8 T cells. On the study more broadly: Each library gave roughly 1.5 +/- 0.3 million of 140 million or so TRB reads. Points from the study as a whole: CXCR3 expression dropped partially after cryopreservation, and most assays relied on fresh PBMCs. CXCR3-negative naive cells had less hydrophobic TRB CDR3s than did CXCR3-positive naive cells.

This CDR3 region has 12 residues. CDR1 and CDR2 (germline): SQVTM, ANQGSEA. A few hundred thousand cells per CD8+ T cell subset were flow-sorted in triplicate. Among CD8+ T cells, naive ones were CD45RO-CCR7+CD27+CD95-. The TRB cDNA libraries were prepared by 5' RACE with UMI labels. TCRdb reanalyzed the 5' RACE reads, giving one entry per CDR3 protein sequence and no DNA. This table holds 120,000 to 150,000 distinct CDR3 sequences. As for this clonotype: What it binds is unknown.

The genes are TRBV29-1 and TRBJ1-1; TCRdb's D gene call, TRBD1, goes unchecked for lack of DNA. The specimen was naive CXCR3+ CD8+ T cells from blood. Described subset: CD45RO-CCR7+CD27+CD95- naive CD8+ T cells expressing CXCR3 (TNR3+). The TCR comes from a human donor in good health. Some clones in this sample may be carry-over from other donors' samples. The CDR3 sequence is CSVLTGNTEAFF. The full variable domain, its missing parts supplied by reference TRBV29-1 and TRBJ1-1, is SAVISQKPSRDICQRGTSLTIQCQVDSQVTMMFWYRQQPGQSLTLIATANQGSEATYESGFVIDKFPISRPNLTFSTLTVSNMSPEDSSIYLCSVLTGNTEAFFGQGTRLTVV.